This T cell receptor (beta chain) was recovered during a study of neurological immune-mediated disorders. TCRdb passed the 5' RACE reads through MiXCR, listing each CDR3 protein once. The repertoire holds under 11,000 distinct CDR3 sequences, with approximately 22% as singletons. This clonotype was seen repeatedly, ten times or more. Trimming took 3 bases from V and 2 from J; bases not matched to a gene: 4. Germline V gives CDR1 MGHRA, CDR2 YSYEKL. The CDR3 has 16 amino acids. The chain joins TRBV4-1 to TRBJ2-3; 11 nucleotides line up with TRBD2. The sequenced sample consisted of CD8+ T cells from blood. This TCR came from a woman in her thirties or forties with multiple sclerosis. The CDR3, as DNA: TGCGCCAGCAGCCACCTAGCGGGGGGATCCACAGATACGCAGTATTTT. Translating gives CASSHLAGGSTDTQYF.